Sequencing of this T cell receptor (beta chain) was carried out in a study of human T cells and chemical hapten exposure. Time point: patch test 1, 2 weeks after DPC sensitization. The treatment denotes: therapeutic diphenylcyclopropenone sensitization with weekly scalp DPC. A single record per CDR3 protein comes from TCRdb applying MiXCR to the RACE reads. The sample consists of 74,000 or so distinct CDR3 sequences, about a tenth of them appearing once. The V end lost 6 bases, the J end lost 5 bases, and 10 bases lay between the germline ends. The germline CDR1 and CDR2 sequences are SQVTM and ANQGSEA. This CDR3 region has 11 residues. This clonotype has ten or more counts.

Sequenced material: whole blood, taken in connection with sensitization to the hapten diphenylcyclopropenone (DPC). The sequence derives from a woman aged 45-60 years with alopecia areata. Some clones in this sample may be carry-over from other donors' samples. The chain combines TRBV29-1 with TRBJ1-1; perhaps TRBD1 as D (5 bases). CDR3 region: CSVVDSTEAFF. Here the CDR3 DNA reads TGCAGCGTGGTAGACAGTACTGAAGCTTTCTTT.